Shown below are 10 T cell receptor beta chains from a single sample sequenced in a study of T cell responses to AZD1222 COVID-19 vaccine. Sequencing was performed with immunoSEQ multiplex PCR; in TCRdb, only in-frame clones are kept and a portion is missing. The data show around 100,000 clones, roughly 91% seen once. The sequenced sample was peripheral blood, obtained on day 0 of AZD1222 vaccination. These receptors all stem from an adult in good health.

This clone came up a few times. The J gene is TRBJ1-2, the V gene TRBV3-1 (or the pseudogene TRBV3-2); D is ambiguous. Trimming stripped 7 bases from V and 5 bases from J, with 14 bases between. Germline CDR1 LGHDT, CDR2 YNNKEL (reference sequence). The CDR3 length is 13 residues. The CDR3 nucleotides are TGTGCCAGCACCCCAGGCTTTGGGTATGGCTACACCTTC. Translation: CASTPGFGYGYTF.

The V and J genes are TRBV7-9 and TRBJ1-3; tentative D call: TRBD1 (5 bases). This CDR3 contains 16 residues. CDR1 SEHNR and CDR2 FQNEAQ come from the germline V gene (reference sequence). V dropped 10 bases and J dropped 0 bases, with 19 bases sitting between them. This chain's CDR3 is CATRVGTAGSGNTIYF. As DNA, the CDR3 is TGTGCCACCAGAGTTGGGACGGCCGGCTCTGGAAACACCATATATTTT. The whole variable domain, filled in from reference TRBV7-9 and TRBJ1-3, reads DTGVSQNPRHKITKRGQNVTFRCDPISEHNRLYWYRQTLGQGPEFLTYFQNEAQLEKSRLLSDRFSAERPKGSFSTLEIQRTEQGDSAMYLCATRVGTAGSGNTIYFGEGSWLTVV.

This clone was detected once. The genes are TRBV5-1 and TRBJ1-1; 7 bases align to TRBD1. After removal of 3 bases from V and 1 base from J, the junction contained 9 bases not matched to a gene. CDR1 and CDR2 (germline): SGHRS, YFSETQ. This CDR3 contains 16 residues. The CDR3 coding sequence is TGCGCCAGCAGCTCTGGACAGGTGGTAGCGAACACTGAAGCTTTCTTT. Amino acids: CASSSGQVVANTEAFF.

The rearrangement links TRBV5-4 to TRBJ1-4, with D maybe TRBD1 (5 bases). The CDR3 extends over 13 amino acids. Looked up from germline, CDR1 is SGHNT and CDR2 is YYREEE (reference sequence). Trimming shortened V by 2 bases and J by 8 bases, and 10 bases separated the two germline ends. CDR3: CASSFWGDEKLFF. DNA of the CDR3: TGTGCCAGCAGCTTTTGGGGGGACGAAAAACTGTTTTTT. The complete variable domain, with remaining parts taken from reference TRBV5-4 and TRBJ1-4, reads ETGVTQSPTHLIKTRGQQVTLRCSSQSGHNTVSWYQQALGQGPQFIFQYYREEENGRGNFPPRFSGLQFPNYSSELNVNALELDDSALYLCASSFWGDEKLFFGSGTQLSVL.

This clone was seen once. The genes are TRBV6-4 and TRBJ2-2; no clear D. Trimming shortened V by 10 bases and J by 0 bases, and 6 bases separated the two germline ends. The V gene's germline CDR1 is MRHNA and CDR2 SNTAGT. This CDR3 is 12 amino acids long. The CDR3 sequence: CATAANTGELFF. CDR3 nucleotides: TGTGCCACCGCAGCGAACACCGGGGAGCTGTTTTTT.

J is TRBJ2-7 and V is TRBV18; D ambiguous. V was cut by 3 bases and J by 5 bases, with 14 bases left in between. The CDR3 totals 14 residues. Germline CDR1 is KGHSH and CDR2 is LQKENI. CDR3 DNA sequence: TGTGCCAGCTCACCTAATTCACGGACGAACGAGCAGTACTTC. Encoded protein: CASSPNSRTNEQYF.

The chain uses TRBV4-1 and TRBJ1-5; 7 bases match TRBD1. The CDR3 contains 14 residues. With V trimmed by 4 bases and J by 3 bases, 3 bases remained unmatched. Looked up from germline, CDR1 is MGHRA and CDR2 is YSYEKL. This CDR3 reads CASSPTGINQPQHF. DNA of the CDR3: TGCGCCAGCAGCCCGACAGGGATCAATCAGCCCCAGCATTTT.

CDR3 residues: CASSLQRTVYGYTF. The CDR3 nucleotides are TGTGCCAGCAGCCTACAGCGGACAGTATATGGCTACACCTTC. V and J are TRBV6-5 and TRBJ1-2; weak D call: TRBD1 (6 bases). This CDR3 has 14 residues. Germline V gene lookup returns CDR1 MNHEY and CDR2 SVGAGI. The V end lost 6 bases, the J end lost 5 bases, and 16 bases lay between the germline ends.

This chain joins TRBV2 and TRBJ2-7, with TRBD1 matching over 9 bases. Germline V gene lookup returns CDR1 SNHLY and CDR2 FYNNEI. CDR3 length: 14 residues. V lost 7 bases, J lost 2 bases, and 6 bases stayed unmatched. The CDR3 DNA reads as TGTGCCAGCAAGCCGGGACAGGGCGCCTACGAGCAGTACTTC. This translates into CASKPGQGAYEQYF.

This chain links TRBV19 with TRBJ1-2, with TRBD1 as a possible D gene (5 bases). V lost 0 bases and J 4 bases, leaving 9 bases between the germline ends. The CDR3 totals 14 residues. Per the germline V gene, CDR1 is LNHDA and CDR2 is SQIVND (reference sequence). CDR3 nucleotides: TGTGCCAGTAGTATAGATGGTGACAGCTATGGCTACACCTTC. Residues: CASSIDGDSYGYTF. Complete variable domain (other parts from reference TRBV19 and TRBJ1-2): DGGITQSPKYLFRKEGQNVTLSCEQNLNHDAMYWYRQDPGQGLRLIYYSQIVNDFQKGDIAEGYSVSREKKESFPLTVTSAQKNPTAFYLCASSIDGDSYGYTFGSGTRLTVV.